The 10 T cell receptor beta chains below were found in one sample sequenced in a study of identifying expanded T cells in peripheral blood. The assay was immunoSEQ multiplex PCR, and TCRdb's table has in-frame clones only and misses some. The table records 120,000 or so clones, around four fifths of them present only once. Source material: blood. The receptors originated from a person between 18 and 69 years old in good health.

The CDR3 nucleotides are TGTGCCAGCAGCGTGACGAGGACGGGTGACAATGAGCAGTTCTTC. Translated, it gives CASSVTRTGDNEQFF. The rearrangement links TRBV9 to TRBJ2-1, with D unresolved. CDR3 length: 15 amino acids. Germline lookup yields CDR1 SGDLS and CDR2 YYNGEE. Deletions cut 2 bases from V and 5 bases from J, with 14 bases between.

This chain joins TRBV18 and TRBJ2-2; a possible D gene is TRBD1 (5 bases). This CDR3 is built from 15 residues. Germline CDR1 is KGHSH and CDR2 is LQKENI. Trimming took 3 bases from V and 3 from J, leaving 11 bases between them. CDR3 sequence reads: CASSPATAHTGELFF. CDR3 sequence (DNA): TGTGCCAGCTCACCGGCGACAGCTCACACCGGGGAGCTGTTTTTT.

V is TRBV7-8 and J is TRBJ2-3; the D gene is possibly TRBD2 (6 bases). Trimming left V 6 bases short and J 5 bases short, with 9 bases between. Germline CDR1 reads SGHVS; CDR2 reads FQNEAQ. The CDR3 extends over 12 amino acids. The CDR3 DNA is TGTGCCAGCAGTTGGAGGGGAGATACGCAGTATTTT. This encodes CASSWRGDTQYF.

V and J are TRBV25-1 and TRBJ1-1; D not certain. CDR1 is MGHDK and CDR2 is SYGVNS in the germline V gene. This CDR3 is 14 amino acids long. V lost 5 bases and J lost 1, with 11 bases in between. The CDR3 spells CASSRSFGNTEAFF. Written as DNA, the CDR3 is TGTGCCAGCAGTCGGAGCTTTGGGAACACTGAAGCTTTCTTT.

This clone was observed a single time. The V gene is TRBV11-2, the J gene TRBJ1-1; no clear D. The CDR3 contains 11 residues. Germline loops: CDR1 SGHAT, CDR2 FQNNGV. Trimming left V 5 bases short and J 1 base short, with 2 bases between. CDR3 nucleotides: TGTGCCAGCAGCCGGAACACTGAAGCTTTCTTT. It specifies CASSRNTEAFF.

The rearrangement joins TRBV6-5 to TRBJ2-2; D not resolved. With 6 bases removed from V and 7 bases from J, the gap between germline ends came to 15 bases. Germline V CDR1 and CDR2: MNHEY, SVGAGI. This CDR3 region has 14 residues. This CDR3 is CASSHYDPGGELFF. The CDR3, as DNA: TGTGCCAGCAGCCACTATGACCCGGGCGGGGAGCTGTTTTTT.

V gene TRBV5-6 combines with J gene TRBJ2-2; D is uncertain. The V end lost 0 bases, the J end lost 9 bases, and 12 bases lay between the germline ends. Germline CDR1 is SGHDT and CDR2 is YYEEEE. CDR3 length equals 14 residues. The CDR3 nucleotides read TGTGCCAGCAGCTTGGTGAACGGCGTGTGGGAGCTGTTTTTT. As protein: CASSLVNGVWELFF.

This clone has just a few counts. The rearrangement uses TRBV7-3 and TRBJ1-1; no clear D gene. Germline loops: CDR1 SGHTA, CDR2 FQGTGA. The CDR3 is made up of 13 amino acids. V was pared by 2 bases and J by 0 bases, with 4 bases between. DNA for the CDR3: TGTGCCAGCAGCTTAGCTCTGAACACTGAAGCTTTCTTT. Encoded protein: CASSLALNTEAFF. The full variable domain, in which reference TRBV7-3 and TRBJ1-1 provide the parts outside the CDR3, is GAGVSQTPSNKVTEKGKYVELRCDPISGHTALYWYRQSLGQGPEFLIYFQGTGAADDSGLPNDRFFAVRPEGSVSTLKIQRTERGDSAVYLCASSLALNTEAFFGQGTRLTVV.

The J gene is TRBJ1-2, the V gene TRBV4-3; perhaps TRBD1 as D (6 bases). The CDR3 length is 14 residues. Per the germline V gene, CDR1 is LGHNA and CDR2 is YSLEER. Trimming removed 11 bases from V and 9 bases from J, with 25 bases in between. CDR3 nucleotide sequence: TGCGCCCTCCGGCTGGGGGCCCTCGACTGGCGCTACACCTTC. As protein: CALRLGALDWRYTF.

V and J are TRBV7-2 and TRBJ1-1; maybe TRBD1 (5 bases). Between the trimmed V and J ends, which lost 1 base and 4 bases, there was a span of 13 bases. This CDR3 spans 15 amino acids. The germline V gene encodes CDR1 SGHTA and CDR2 FQGNSA. CDR3 loop: CASSLDPGRSTEAFF. The DNA for the CDR3 is TGTGCCAGCAGCTTAGACCCAGGGCGATCCACTGAAGCTTTCTTT.